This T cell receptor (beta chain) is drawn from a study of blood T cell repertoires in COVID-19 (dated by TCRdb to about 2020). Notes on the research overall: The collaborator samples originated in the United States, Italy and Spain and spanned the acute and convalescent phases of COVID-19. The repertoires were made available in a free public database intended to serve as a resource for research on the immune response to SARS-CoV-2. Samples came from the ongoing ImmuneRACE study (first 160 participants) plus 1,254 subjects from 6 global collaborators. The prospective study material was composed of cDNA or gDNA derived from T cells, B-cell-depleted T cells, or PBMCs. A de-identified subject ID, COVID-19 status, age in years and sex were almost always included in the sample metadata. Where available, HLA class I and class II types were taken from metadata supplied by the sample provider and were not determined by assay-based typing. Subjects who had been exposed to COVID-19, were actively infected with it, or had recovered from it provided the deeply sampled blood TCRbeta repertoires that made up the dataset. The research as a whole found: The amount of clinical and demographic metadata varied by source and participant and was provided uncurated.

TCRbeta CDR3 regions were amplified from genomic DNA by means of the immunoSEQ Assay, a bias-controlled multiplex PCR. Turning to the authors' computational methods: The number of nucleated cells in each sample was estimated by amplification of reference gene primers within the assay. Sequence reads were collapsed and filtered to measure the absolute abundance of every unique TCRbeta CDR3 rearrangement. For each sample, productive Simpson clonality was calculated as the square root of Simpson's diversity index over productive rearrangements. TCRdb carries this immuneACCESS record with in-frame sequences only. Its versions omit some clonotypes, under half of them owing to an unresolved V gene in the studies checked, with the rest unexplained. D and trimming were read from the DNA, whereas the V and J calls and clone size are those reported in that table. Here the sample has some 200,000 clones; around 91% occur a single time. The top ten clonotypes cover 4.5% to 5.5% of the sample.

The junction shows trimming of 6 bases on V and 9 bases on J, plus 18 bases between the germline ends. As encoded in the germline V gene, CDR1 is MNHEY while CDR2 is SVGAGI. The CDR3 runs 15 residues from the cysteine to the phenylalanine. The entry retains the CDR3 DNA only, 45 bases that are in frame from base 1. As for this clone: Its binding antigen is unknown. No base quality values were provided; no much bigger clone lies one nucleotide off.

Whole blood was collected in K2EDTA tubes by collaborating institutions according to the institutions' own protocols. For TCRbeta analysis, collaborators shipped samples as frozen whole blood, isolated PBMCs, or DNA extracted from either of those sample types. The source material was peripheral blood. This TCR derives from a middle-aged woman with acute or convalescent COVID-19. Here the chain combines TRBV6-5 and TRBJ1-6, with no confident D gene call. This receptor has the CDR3 CASSRRVGSSSPLHF. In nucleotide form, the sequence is TGTGCCAGCAGCCGTCGTGTGGGGAGCAGTTCACCCCTCCACTTT.